Presented here are 5 T cell receptor beta chains from one specimen sequenced in a study of CD8+CD57+ T cells in acquired aplastic anemia. Both TCR beta VDJ combination and CDR3 sequence profiling were carried out. Genomic DNA was the template for this profiling. TCRdb re-called the reads through MiXCR, storing one row per CDR3 protein. The sample yields about 140,000 distinct CDR3 sequences, around two fifths seen once. Material for sequencing was sorted CD4+, CD8+, or CD8+CD57+ T cells (not recorded which) from PBMCs. These receptors all stem from a human donor in good health, serving as a control.

Points on this clonotype: A single base separates this from a much larger clone, so it may be a read error. The rearrangement joins TRBV10-2 to TRBJ2-7; D possibly corresponds to TRBD1 (5 bases). Germline CDR1 is WSHSY and CDR2 is SAAADI. This CDR3 region has 14 residues. CDR3 loop: CASSYSGRDYEQYF. The CDR3 DNA reads as TGTGCCAGCAGTTACTCGGGCAGGGACTACGAGCAGTACTTC.

The chain has TRBV9 and TRBJ2-7, with D possibly being TRBD1 or TRBD2 (6 bases each). The CDR3 spans 15 residues. Germline V CDR1 and CDR2: SGDLS, YYNGEE. The V end lost 5 bases, the J end lost 4 bases, and 19 bases lay between the germline ends. As DNA, the CDR3 is TGTGCCAGCAGTCCCTCCGGGGGCAATCCTTACGAGCAGTACTTC. Amino acids: CASSPSGGNPYEQYF.

This chain connects TRBV4-2 to TRBJ2-7; D is unresolved. The CDR3 consists of 15 residues. The germline gives CDR1 LGHNA, CDR2 YNFKEQ. V lost 5 bases, J lost 5 bases, and 19 bases lay in between. The CDR3 DNA follows: TGTGCCAGCAGCAGTACGGCGGCAGCCGCCGACGAGCAGTACTTC. Translated: CASSSTAAAADEQYF.

The V and J genes are TRBV2 and TRBJ2-5; the D gene is possibly TRBD1 (6 bases). The length of the CDR3 is 13 residues. CDR1 is SNHLY, CDR2 FYNNEI, per germline. The germline V and J ends were trimmed by 2 bases and 5 bases, with 9 bases remaining between them. CDR3 region: CASSETRGETQYF. The CDR3 region has the DNA TGTGCCAGCAGTGAAACGAGGGGGGAGACCCAGTACTTC.

This clonotype was counted at least ten times. V is TRBV19 and J is TRBJ2-1; D may be TRBD2 (6 bases). Germline-derived CDR1 and CDR2 are LNHDA and SQIVND (reference sequence). The CDR3 is made up of 15 amino acids. Between the trimmed V and J ends, which lost 5 bases and 5 bases, there was a span of 16 bases. For the CDR3, the DNA is TGTGCCAGTAGTCCCCGGGACTTGCAAAACAATGAGCAGTTCTTC. Its translation is CASSPRDLQNNEQFF. Full variable domain (rest looked up from reference TRBV19 and TRBJ2-1): DGGITQSPKYLFRKEGQNVTLSCEQNLNHDAMYWYRQDPGQGLRLIYYSQIVNDFQKGDIAEGYSVSREKKESFPLTVTSAQKNPTAFYLCASSPRDLQNNEQFFGPGTRLTVL.